The subject of this entry is one T cell receptor (beta chain). TCR beta sequencing covered blood CD8+ and CD4+ T cells. RNA was extracted with the RNeasy kit, and a quantity of roughly 0.45 to 1 ug was reverse transcribed using random hexamers. An immunoSEQ multiplex PCR amplified TCR beta CDR3 over 54 Vbeta and 13 Jbeta. TCRdb reprocessed the immunoSEQ multiplex PCR reads with MiXCR, giving one entry per CDR3 protein. The sample has about 180,000 distinct CDR3 sequences; roughly 92% are singletons. The sample originates from a study of CD8 T cells in Susac syndrome. V lost 5 bases to trimming and J lost 4 bases, with 8 bases between them. The CDR3 sequence is 12 residues long.

What was sequenced was CD4+ T cells from PBMCs. The J gene is TRBJ1-1, the V gene TRBV12-3 or TRBV12-4; D is ambiguous. The TCR was taken from a human donor with multiple sclerosis. DNA of the CDR3: TGTGCCAGCAGTCGAGGGATCACTGAAGCTTTCTTT. Protein product: CASSRGITEAFF.